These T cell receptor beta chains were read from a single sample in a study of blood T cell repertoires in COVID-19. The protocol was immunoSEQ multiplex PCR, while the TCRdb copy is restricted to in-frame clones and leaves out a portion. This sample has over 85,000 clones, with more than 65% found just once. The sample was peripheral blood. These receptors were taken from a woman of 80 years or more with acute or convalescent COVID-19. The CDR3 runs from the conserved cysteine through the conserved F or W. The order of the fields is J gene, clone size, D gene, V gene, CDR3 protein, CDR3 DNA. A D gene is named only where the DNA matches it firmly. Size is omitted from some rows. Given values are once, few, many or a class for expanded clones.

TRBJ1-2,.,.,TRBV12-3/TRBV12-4,CASSSMGAGGYTF,TGTGCCAGCAGTTCCATGGGGGCGGGTGGCTACACCTTC
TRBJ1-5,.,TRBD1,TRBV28,CASSSGTGGSFQPQHF,TGTGCCAGCAGTTCCGGGACAGGGGGCTCCTTTCAGCCCCAGCATTTT
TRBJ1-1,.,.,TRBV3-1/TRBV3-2,CASSQNPQRVGALRTEAFF,TGTGCCAGCAGCCAAAACCCTCAGCGGGTGGGAGCGTTGAGGACTGAAGCTTTCTTT
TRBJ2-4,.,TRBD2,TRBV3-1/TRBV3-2,CASTPGLAAENIQYF,TGTGCCAGCACACCGGGACTAGCGGCGGAAAACATTCAGTACTTC
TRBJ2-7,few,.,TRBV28,CASSLPNYEQYF,TGTGCCAGCAGTTTACCCAACTACGAGCAGTACTTC
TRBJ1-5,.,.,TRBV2,CASSPEGVYQPQHF,TGTGCCAGCAGCCCCGAGGGGGTCTACCAGCCCCAGCATTTT
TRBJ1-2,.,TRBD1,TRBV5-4,CASSPDRVGYGYTF,TGTGCCAGCAGCCCGGACAGGGTGGGCTATGGCTACACCTTC
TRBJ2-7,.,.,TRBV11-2,CASSLDPFSYEQYF,TGTGCCAGCAGCTTAGACCCCTTCTCCTACGAGCAGTACTTC
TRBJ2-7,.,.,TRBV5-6,CASSLLGTPSYEQYF,TGTGCCAGCAGCTTGTTGGGGACACCATCCTACGAGCAGTACTTC
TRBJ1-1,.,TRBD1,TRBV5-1,CASSYYRGQGLNTEAFF,TGCGCCAGCAGCTACTACCGGGGACAGGGACTGAACACTGAAGCTTTCTTT
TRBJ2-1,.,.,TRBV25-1,CASTYGIGGSYNEQFF,TGTGCCAGCACCTATGGGATAGGGGGCTCCTACAATGAGCAGTTCTTC
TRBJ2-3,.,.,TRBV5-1,CASSLATSTDTQYF,TGCGCCAGCAGCTTGGCTACTAGCACAGATACGCAGTATTTT
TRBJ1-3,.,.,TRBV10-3,CAISGELNTIYF,TGTGCCATCAGTGGAGAACTCAACACCATATATTTT
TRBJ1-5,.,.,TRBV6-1,CASSEVDIRQPQHF,TGTGCCAGCAGTGAAGTGGACATAAGGCAGCCCCAGCATTTT
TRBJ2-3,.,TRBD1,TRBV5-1,CASSLAGQGADTQYF,TGCGCCAGCAGCTTGGCGGGACAGGGTGCAGATACGCAGTATTTT
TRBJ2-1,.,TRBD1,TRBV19,CASSIDWGQGVSYNEQFF,TGTGCCAGTAGTATAGATTGGGGACAGGGGGTTTCCTACAATGAGCAGTTCTTC
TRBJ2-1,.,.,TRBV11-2,CASSLLYEQFF,TGTGCCAGCAGCTTACTCTATGAGCAGTTCTTC
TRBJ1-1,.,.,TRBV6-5,CASSYSIQMNTEAFF,TGTGCCAGCAGTTACTCGATTCAGATGAACACTGAAGCTTTCTTT
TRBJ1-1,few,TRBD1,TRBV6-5,CASSSRTGRNTEAFF,TGTGCCAGCAGTTCACGGACAGGGAGGAACACTGAAGCTTTCTTT
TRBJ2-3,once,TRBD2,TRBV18,CASSPGEGFADTQYF,TGTGCCAGCTCACCAGGGGAGGGTTTCGCAGATACGCAGTATTTT
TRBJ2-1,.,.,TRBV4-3,CASSQVGRELYNEQFF,TGCGCCAGCAGCCAAGTCGGCAGGGAACTCTACAATGAGCAGTTCTTC
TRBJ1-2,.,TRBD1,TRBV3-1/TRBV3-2,CASSQGTGMFWGYTF,TGTGCCAGCAGCCAGGGGACAGGGATGTTCTGGGGCTACACCTTC
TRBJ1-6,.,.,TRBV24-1,CATSGGWNSPLHF,TGTGCCACCAGTGGTGGCTGGAATTCACCCCTCCACTTT
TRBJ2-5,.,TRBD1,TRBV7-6,CASSSGQDQETQYF,TGTGCCAGCAGCTCAGGACAGGATCAAGAGACCCAGTACTTC
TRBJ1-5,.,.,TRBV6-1,CASSDGLNQPQHF,TGTGCCAGCAGTGATGGACTCAATCAGCCCCAGCATTTT